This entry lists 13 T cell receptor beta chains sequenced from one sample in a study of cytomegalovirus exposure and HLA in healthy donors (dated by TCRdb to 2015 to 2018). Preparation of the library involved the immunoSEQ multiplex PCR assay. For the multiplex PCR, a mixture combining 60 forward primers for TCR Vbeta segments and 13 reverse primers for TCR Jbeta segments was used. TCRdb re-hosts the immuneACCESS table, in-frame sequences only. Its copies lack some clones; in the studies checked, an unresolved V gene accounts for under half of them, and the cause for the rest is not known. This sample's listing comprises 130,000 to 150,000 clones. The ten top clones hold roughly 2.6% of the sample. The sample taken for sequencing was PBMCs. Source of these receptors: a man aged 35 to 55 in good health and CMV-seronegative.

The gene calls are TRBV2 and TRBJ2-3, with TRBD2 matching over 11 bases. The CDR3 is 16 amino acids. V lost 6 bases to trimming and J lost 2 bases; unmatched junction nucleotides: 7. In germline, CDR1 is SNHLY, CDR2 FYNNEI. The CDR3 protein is CASSEASGGFTDTQYF. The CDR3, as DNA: TGTGCCAGCAGCGAGGCTAGCGGGGGGTTCACAGATACGCAGTATTTT.

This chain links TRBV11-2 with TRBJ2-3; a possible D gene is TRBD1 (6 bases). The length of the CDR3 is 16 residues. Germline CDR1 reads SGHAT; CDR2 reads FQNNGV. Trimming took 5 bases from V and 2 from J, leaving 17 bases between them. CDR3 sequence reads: CASSVGTKSPTDTQYF. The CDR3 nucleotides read TGTGCCAGCAGCGTCGGGACAAAATCACCCACAGATACGCAGTATTTT.

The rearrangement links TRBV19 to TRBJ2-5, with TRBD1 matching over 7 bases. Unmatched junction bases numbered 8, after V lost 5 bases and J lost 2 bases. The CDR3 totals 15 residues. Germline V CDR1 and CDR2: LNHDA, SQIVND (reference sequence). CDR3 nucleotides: TGTGCCAGTAGTCCTAAAATGACAGGGCAAGAGACCCAGTACTTC. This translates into CASSPKMTGQETQYF.

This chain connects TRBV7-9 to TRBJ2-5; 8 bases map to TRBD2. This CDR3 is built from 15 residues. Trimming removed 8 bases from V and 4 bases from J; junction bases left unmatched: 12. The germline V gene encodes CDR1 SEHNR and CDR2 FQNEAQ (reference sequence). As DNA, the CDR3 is TGTGCCAGCTCCCCCGGGGGGGGCACGCGAGAGACCCAGTACTTC. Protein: CASSPGGGTRETQYF.

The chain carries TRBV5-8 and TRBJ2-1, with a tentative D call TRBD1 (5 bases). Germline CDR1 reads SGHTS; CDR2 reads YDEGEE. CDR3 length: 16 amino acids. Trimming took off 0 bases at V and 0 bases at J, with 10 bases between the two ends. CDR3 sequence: CASSLGRRGSYNEQFF. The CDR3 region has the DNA TGTGCCAGCAGCTTGGGACGTAGGGGCTCCTACAATGAGCAGTTCTTC.

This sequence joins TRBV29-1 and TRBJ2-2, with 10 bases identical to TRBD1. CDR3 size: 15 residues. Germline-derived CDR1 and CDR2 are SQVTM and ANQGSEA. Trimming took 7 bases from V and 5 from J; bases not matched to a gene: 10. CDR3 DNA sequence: TGCAGCGGGGGGCCGGGACAGGGGCCAACCGGGGAGCTGTTTTTT. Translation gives CSGGPGQGPTGELFF.

CDR3 amino acids: CASSPLGQGAYEQYF. CDR3 DNA: TGTGCCAGCTCACCCTTGGGACAGGGGGCCTACGAGCAGTACTTC. The chain carries TRBV18 and TRBJ2-7, with 11 bases aligning to TRBD1. The CDR3 contains 15 residues. V lost 3 bases, J lost 2 bases, and 3 bases stayed unmatched. The germline V gene encodes CDR1 KGHSH and CDR2 LQKENI.

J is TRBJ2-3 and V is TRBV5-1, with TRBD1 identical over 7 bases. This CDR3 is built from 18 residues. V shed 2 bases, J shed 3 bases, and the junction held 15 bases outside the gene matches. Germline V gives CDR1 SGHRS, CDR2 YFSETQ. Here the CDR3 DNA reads TGCGCCAGCAGCTTATTAATTCCGACAGGGAGTCTGACAGATACGCAGTATTTT. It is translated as CASSLLIPTGSLTDTQYF.

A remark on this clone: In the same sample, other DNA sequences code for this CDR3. The CDR3 DNA reads TGCGCCAGCAGCTGGGGACAGGGGGCCTACGAGCAGTACTTC. Translating gives CASSWGQGAYEQYF. V usage is TRBV5-1 and J usage is TRBJ2-7, with 11 bases fitting TRBD1. The CDR3 consists of 14 residues. The J segment lost 2 bases and the V segment lost 3 bases, leaving 1 base of the junction unmatched. Germline CDR1 and CDR2: SGHRS and YFSETQ.

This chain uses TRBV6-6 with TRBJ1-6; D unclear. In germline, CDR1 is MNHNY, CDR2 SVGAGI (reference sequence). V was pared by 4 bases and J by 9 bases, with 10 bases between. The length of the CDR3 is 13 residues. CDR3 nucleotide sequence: TGTGCCAGCAGTTTACCCCCAGTTTCACCCCTCCACTTT. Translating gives CASSLPPVSPLHF.

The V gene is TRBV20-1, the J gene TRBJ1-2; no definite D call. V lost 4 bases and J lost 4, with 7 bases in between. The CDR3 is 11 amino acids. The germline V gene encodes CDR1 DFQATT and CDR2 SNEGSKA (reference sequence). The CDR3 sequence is CSAKRAYGYTF. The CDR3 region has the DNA TGCAGTGCTAAAAGAGCCTATGGCTACACCTTC.

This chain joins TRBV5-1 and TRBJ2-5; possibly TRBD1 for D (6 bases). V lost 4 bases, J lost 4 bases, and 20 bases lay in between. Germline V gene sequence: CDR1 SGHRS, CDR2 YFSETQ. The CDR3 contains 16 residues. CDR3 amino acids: CASSRPTGEIGETQYF. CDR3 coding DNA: TGCGCCAGCAGCCGCCCGACAGGCGAAATAGGAGAGACCCAGTACTTC.

CDR3 protein: CASSLVGDEQFF. The CDR3 bases are TGTGCCAGCAGCTTAGTAGGAGATGAGCAGTTCTTC. The chain couples TRBV13 to TRBJ2-1; unclear D gene. The CDR3 extends over 12 amino acids. Trimming stripped 1 base from V and 8 bases from J, with 6 bases between. CDR1 is PRHDT and CDR2 is FYEKMQ in the germline V gene (reference sequence).